Presented here are 16 T cell receptor beta chains from one specimen sequenced in a study of T cells in Graves' hyperthyroidism and ophthalmopathy. Amplified TCR beta CDR3 regions came from RNA transcripts. First-round RT-PCR targeting the TCR CDR3 was performed with the HTBI primer set. TCRdb reprocessed the multiplex PCR reads with MiXCR, giving one entry per CDR3 protein. The sample includes over 700,000 distinct CDR3 sequences, around a sixth seen only once; the top ten take over 15%. Sample: blood. The source of these receptors is a woman aged 50 to 60 with Graves' hyperthyroidism that later progressed to Graves' ophthalmopathy.

The V and J genes are TRBV11-2 and TRBJ2-6, with TRBD1 matching over 7 bases. With 5 bases clipped from V and 2 bases from J, the junction kept 15 bases outside the gene matches. The germline gives CDR1 SGHAT, CDR2 FQNNGV. The CDR3 is made up of 19 amino acids. CDR3 residues: CASSKRGRPDPPGANVLTF. The DNA of the CDR3 is TGTGCCAGCAGCAAGAGGGGGCGCCCAGACCCCCCTGGGGCCAACGTCCTGACTTTC.

This clonotype was counted between two and nine times. CDR3 amino acids: CASSQALPWGTAASPNTEAFF. CDR3 nucleotides: TGTGCCAGCAGCCAAGCCCTTCCGTGGGGGACAGCTGCCTCACCGAACACTGAAGCTTTCTTT. The rearrangement uses TRBV3-1 and TRBJ1-1; 7 nucleotides match TRBD1. The CDR3 runs 21 residues. The germline V gene encodes CDR1 LGHDT and CDR2 YNNKEL (reference sequence). J gave up 1 base and V 1 base, and 21 bases lay outside the gene matches.

This clonotype occurred a few times. The J gene is TRBJ1-1, the V gene TRBV19; D unclear. The CDR3 spans 16 residues. Germline CDR1 reads LNHDA; CDR2 reads SQIVND (reference sequence). V gave up 4 bases and J gave up 2 bases, with 17 bases separating them. CDR3 sequence (DNA): TGTGCCAGTAGTAGTGTGCCCCGTCAAAGTAACACTGAAGCTTTCTTT. This translates into CASSSVPRQSNTEAFF.

At least ten counts were recorded for this clonotype. The J gene is TRBJ2-3, the V gene TRBV7-6, with 8 bases fitting TRBD1. Germline-derived CDR1 and CDR2 are SGHVS and FNYEAQ. The CDR3 is made up of 16 amino acids. V lost 6 bases, J lost 4 bases, and 12 bases stayed unmatched. CDR3 coding DNA: TGTGCCAGCAGTCGAGATGGACAGGGCTTCGCAGATACGCAGTATTTT. This codes for CASSRDGQGFADTQYF.

Points on this clonotype: This clone may be a read error of a much larger clone one base away. Because it lacks the conserved phenylalanine or tryptophan at the end, this CDR3 is likely a read error. The genes are TRBV6-1 and TRBJ1-1; D perhaps matches TRBD1 (6 bases). Germline V gene sequence: CDR1 MNHNS, CDR2 SASEGT. This CDR3 is 16 amino acids long. The V end was cut by 6 bases, the J end by 3 bases, with 20 bases between. CDR3 sequence: CASREGQPIRDTEAFS. The CDR3 DNA sequence: TGTGCCAGCAGGGAGGGACAACCAATTCGGGACACTGAAGCTTTCTCT.

This clonotype was seen a few times. The V gene is TRBV3-1, the J gene TRBJ2-1; 9 bases are shared with TRBD1. CDR1 is LGHDT, CDR2 YNNKEL, per germline (reference sequence). The V and J ends lost 4 bases and 7 bases, in that order; junction bases with no gene match: 8. CDR3 length: 15 amino acids. The CDR3 region is CASSPGTGLGNEQFF. Here the CDR3 DNA reads TGTGCCAGCAGCCCGGGGACAGGGTTGGGGAATGAGCAGTTCTTC.

This clonotype was detected a few times. The V gene is TRBV9, the J gene TRBJ2-5; 7 bases fit TRBD2. Germline values: CDR1 SGDLS, CDR2 YYNGEE. J lost 1 base, V lost 0 bases, and 9 bases had no gene match. The CDR3 is made up of 17 amino acids. The CDR3 is CASSVGPRLAVQETQYF. For the CDR3, the DNA is TGTGCCAGCAGCGTAGGCCCGAGGCTAGCGGTCCAAGAGACCCAGTACTTC.

This clonotype was picked up a small number of times. J is TRBJ2-3 and V is TRBV7-2, with 8 bases identical to TRBD2. This CDR3 has 16 residues. In germline, CDR1 is SGHTA, CDR2 FQGNSA. V lost 8 bases, J lost 4 bases, and 14 bases stayed unmatched. This CDR3 reads CASSPLGLAVADTQYF. The CDR3 nucleotides are TGTGCCAGCTCACCACTTGGACTAGCCGTGGCAGATACGCAGTATTTT.

In its sample, this clonotype was seen many times. J is TRBJ1-5 and V is TRBV29-1; D gene ambiguous. V was trimmed by 5 bases and J by 3 bases, leaving 11 bases between them. Germline V gives CDR1 SQVTM, CDR2 ANQGSEA. The CDR3 is made up of 13 amino acids. CDR3 nucleotide sequence: TGCAGCGTTCTGGCAGCTTTCAATCAGCCCCAGCATTTT. Translating gives CSVLAAFNQPQHF.

This rearrangement joins TRBV5-4 to TRBJ1-2; 10 bases match TRBD1. The J segment lost 5 bases and the V segment lost 1 base, leaving 5 bases of the junction unmatched. CDR3 length: 15 residues. Germline V gives CDR1 SGHNT, CDR2 YYREEE (reference sequence). CDR3 DNA sequence: TGTGCCAGCAGCTTGCGGGACAGGGGTTGGTATGGCTACACCTTC. Its translation: CASSLRDRGWYGYTF.

The chain recombines TRBV5-1 with TRBJ2-1; D is perhaps TRBD2 (5 bases). The CDR3 consists of 16 residues. V was shortened by 0 bases and J by 0 bases, with 10 bases between the two germline ends. The germline V gene encodes CDR1 SGHRS and CDR2 YFSETQ. The CDR3 here is CASSLEVGSSYNEQFF. In nucleotides, the CDR3 is TGCGCCAGCAGCTTGGAGGTGGGGAGCTCCTACAATGAGCAGTTCTTC.

This clonotype showed up just a few times. This chain connects TRBV12-3 or TRBV12-4 to TRBJ1-2, with 10 bases identical to TRBD1. Losses at the gene ends were 7 bases for V and 3 bases for J; bases not matched to a gene: 8. The CDR3 runs to 15 residues. CDR3 region: CASTTHGQGDYGYTF. The CDR3 DNA reads TGTGCCAGCACCACCCACGGACAGGGGGACTATGGCTACACCTTC.

This clonotype was counted between two and nine times. The chain couples TRBV7-3 to TRBJ1-2, with D perhaps TRBD1 (5 bases). The germline V and J ends were trimmed by 0 bases and 4 bases, with 12 bases remaining between them. This CDR3 is built from 15 residues. CDR1 is SGHTA, CDR2 FQGTGA, per germline. As DNA, the CDR3 is TGTGCCAGCAGCTTAACAGGCGGACAACTCTATGGCTACACCTTC. Translating it yields CASSLTGGQLYGYTF.

The rearrangement links TRBV20-1 to TRBJ2-5; TRBD1 might be the D (5 bases). Trimming left V 1 base short and J 1 base short, with 7 bases between. Germline assignment: CDR1 DFQATT and CDR2 SNEGSKA (reference sequence). The CDR3 sequence is 13 residues long. The CDR3 loop reads CSARAQGQETQYF. The CDR3 DNA is TGCAGTGCTAGAGCCCAGGGCCAAGAGACCCAGTACTTC.

V is TRBV7-9 and J is TRBJ2-7; 8 positions match TRBD2. Germline V gene sequence: CDR1 SEHNR, CDR2 FQNEAQ (reference sequence). V shed 5 bases and J 0 bases; nucleotides not matched to a gene: 6. This CDR3 has 15 residues. The DNA of the CDR3 is TGTGCCAGCAGCCCCCCGGGGACTAGCTCCTACGAGCAGTACTTC. Translating it yields CASSPPGTSSYEQYF.

V is TRBV27 and J is TRBJ2-7, with D hard to call. Germline assignment: CDR1 MNHEY and CDR2 SMNVEV (reference sequence). Trimming removed 6 bases at V and 2 bases at J, with 11 bases between. The CDR3 loop spans 13 amino acids. CDR3 sequence: CASRPRQAYEQYF. The CDR3 DNA sequence: TGTGCCAGCAGGCCTCGGCAGGCCTACGAGCAGTACTTC.